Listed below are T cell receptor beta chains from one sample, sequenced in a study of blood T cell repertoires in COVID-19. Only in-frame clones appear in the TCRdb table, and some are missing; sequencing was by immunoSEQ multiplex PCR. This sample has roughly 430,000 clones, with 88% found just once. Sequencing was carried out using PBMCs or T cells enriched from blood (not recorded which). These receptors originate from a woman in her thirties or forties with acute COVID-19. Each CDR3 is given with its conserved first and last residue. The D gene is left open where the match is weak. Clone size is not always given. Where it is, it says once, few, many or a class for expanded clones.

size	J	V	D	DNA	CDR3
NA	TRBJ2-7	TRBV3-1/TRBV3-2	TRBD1	TGTGCCAGCAGCCCCCGTGGGACAGGAAAATACGAGCAGTACTTC	CASSPRGTGKYEQYF
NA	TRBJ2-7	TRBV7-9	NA	TGTGCCAGCAGCTTAGCACAGGATGGCTACGAGCAGTACTTC	CASSLAQDGYEQYF
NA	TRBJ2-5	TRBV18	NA	TGTGCCAGCGCGAACACAGGGCGGCAAGAGACCCAGTACTTC	CASANTGRQETQYF
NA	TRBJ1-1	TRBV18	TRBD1	TGTGCCAGCTCACCCAACAGGGGGGGATTTGAAGCTTTCTTT	CASSPNRGGFEAFF
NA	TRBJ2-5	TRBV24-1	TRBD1	TGTGCCACCAGTGATCTGGACAGGGGATGGCAAGAGACCCAGTACTTC	CATSDLDRGWQETQYF
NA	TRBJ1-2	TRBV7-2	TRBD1	TGTGCCAGCAGCTTTAAGGGGGCGGGTGGCTACACCTTC	CASSFKGAGGYTF
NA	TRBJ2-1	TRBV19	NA	TGTGCCAGTAGACGCCAGTGGTGGGGGGACAATGAGCAGTTCTTC	CASRRQWWGDNEQFF
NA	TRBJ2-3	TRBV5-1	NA	TGCGCCAGCAGCCCGGTCGGGGGCACAGATACGCAGTATTTT	CASSPVGGTDTQYF
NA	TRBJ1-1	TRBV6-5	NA	TGTGCCAGCAGTTATATGGCGGACACTGAAGCTTTCTTT	CASSYMADTEAFF
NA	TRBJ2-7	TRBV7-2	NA	TGTGCCAGCAGCCAGGGACTTTTGAGCTCCTACGAGCAGTACTTC	CASSQGLLSSYEQYF
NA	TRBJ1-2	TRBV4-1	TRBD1	TGCGCCAGCAGCCAAGTCGGGACAGGGTTTGGCTACACCTTC	CASSQVGTGFGYTF
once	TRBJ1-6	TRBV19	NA	TGTGCCAGTAGTCGCGGCCATAATTCACCCCTCCACTTT	CASSRGHNSPLHF
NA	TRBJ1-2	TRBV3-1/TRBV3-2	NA	TGTGCCAGCAGCCAAGATTCAGGGATCAACTATGGCTACACCTTC	CASSQDSGINYGYTF
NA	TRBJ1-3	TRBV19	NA	TGTGCCAGTAGTAATCGGCAGGGTGATGGAAACACCATATATTTT	CASSNRQGDGNTIYF
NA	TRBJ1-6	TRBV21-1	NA	TGTGCCAGCAGCACAACGCCCGACAGGGACTTCACCTATAATTCACCCCTCCACTTT	CASSTTPDRDFTYNSPLHF
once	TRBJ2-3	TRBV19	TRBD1	TGTGCCAGTAGTTCCGACAGGGTTGATACGCAGTATTTT	CASSSDRVDTQYF
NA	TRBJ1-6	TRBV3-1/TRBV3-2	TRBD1	TGTGCCAGCAGCCAAGGGACAGGGCAAAATTCACCCCTCCACTTT	CASSQGTGQNSPLHF
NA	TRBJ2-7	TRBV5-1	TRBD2	TGCGCCAGCGCCAAAGACGGACTAGCGGGATCATGCTTC	CASAKDGLAGSCF
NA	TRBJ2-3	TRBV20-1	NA	TGCAGTGCTGAGGCGGCGGATACGCAGTATTTT	CSAEAADTQYF
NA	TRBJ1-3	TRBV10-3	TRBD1	TGTGCCATCAGCCGGGGACAGGGAGACACCATATATTTT	CAISRGQGDTIYF
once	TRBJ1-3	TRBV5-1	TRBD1	TGCGCCAGCAGCTTTACTCCCGGGACAGGGACTGGAAACACCATATATTTT	CASSFTPGTGTGNTIYF
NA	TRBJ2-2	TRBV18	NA	TGTGCCAGCTCACCGGGACACCCGAACACCGGGGAGCTGTTTTTT	CASSPGHPNTGELFF
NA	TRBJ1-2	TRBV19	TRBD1	TGTGCCAGTAGCATTGCGGACAGGGCTGGCTACACCTTC	CASSIADRAGYTF
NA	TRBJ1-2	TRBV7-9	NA	TGTGCCAGCAGCTTAGTCGGAGTCCGTCCGAACTATGGCTACACCTTC	CASSLVGVRPNYGYTF
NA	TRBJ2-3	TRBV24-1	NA	TGTGCCACCAGTGATTCCACGACAGCTCGATTGGGCACAGATACGCAGTATTTT	CATSDSTTARLGTDTQYF
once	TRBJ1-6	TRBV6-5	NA	TGTGCCAGCAGGGACAGCTCCAATTCACCCCTCCACTTT	CASRDSSNSPLHF
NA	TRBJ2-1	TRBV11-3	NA	TGTGCCAGCAGCTTATCCACGGGTCAGAACAATGAGCAGTTCTTC	CASSLSTGQNNEQFF
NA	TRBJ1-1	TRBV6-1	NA	TGTGCCAGCAGTGAACGGGGGGCTGAAGCTTTCTTT	CASSERGAEAFF
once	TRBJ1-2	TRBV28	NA	TGTGCCAGCAGCCCTGAACGGAGGGGAAATCAGGGCTACACCTTC	CASSPERRGNQGYTF
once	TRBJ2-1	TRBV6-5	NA	TGTGCCAGCAGTTACTCGAGTGGACAGATTTACAATGAGCAGTTCTTC	CASSYSSGQIYNEQFF
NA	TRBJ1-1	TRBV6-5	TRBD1	TGTGCCAGCAGGATACAGGGGGAATCTGAAGCTTTCTTT	CASRIQGESEAFF
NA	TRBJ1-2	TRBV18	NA	TGTGCCAGCTCACCTGGGGGGGACTATGGCTACACCTTC	CASSPGGDYGYTF
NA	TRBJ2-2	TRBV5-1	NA	TGCGCCAGCAGCAGCGGGACAACGAACACCGGGGAGCTGTTTTTT	CASSSGTTNTGELFF
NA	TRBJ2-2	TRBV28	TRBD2	TGTGCCAGCAGTTCCCCTGGACTAGCGGGGGTCGCGAACACCGGGGAGCTGTTTTTT	CASSSPGLAGVANTGELFF
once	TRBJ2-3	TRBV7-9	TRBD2	TGTGCCAGCAGCTTAGCTAGCGGGGGTTTTACAGATACGCAGTATTTT	CASSLASGGFTDTQYF
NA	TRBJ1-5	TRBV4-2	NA	TGTGCCAGCAGCCAAGGGGACCAGGGAGGTGGCTCGCCCCAGCATTTT	CASSQGDQGGGSPQHF
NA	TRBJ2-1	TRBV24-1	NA	TGTGCCACCAGTGACGCCAGGGGATCCTACAATGAGCAGTTCTTC	CATSDARGSYNEQFF
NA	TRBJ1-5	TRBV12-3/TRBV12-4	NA	TGTGCCAGCAAAAGTTCATCCGCGGAGCCCCAGCATTTT	CASKSSSAEPQHF
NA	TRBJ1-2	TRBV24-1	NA	TGTGCCACCAGTGATGCTAGGGGGATCCACTATGGCTACACCTTC	CATSDARGIHYGYTF
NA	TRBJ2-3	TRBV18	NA	TGTGCCAGCTTTATAGATCCTCGCACAGATACGCAGTATTTT	CASFIDPRTDTQYF
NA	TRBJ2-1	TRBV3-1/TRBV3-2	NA	TGTGCCAGCAGCCAAGTCCTTTCGCCCCCACTCAATGAGCAGTTCTTC	CASSQVLSPPLNEQFF